This is a list of T cell receptor beta chains from one sample in a study of molecular identifiers for immune sequencing clone quantification. MiXCR, run by TCRdb on the PCR reads, gives a single entry per CDR3 protein. This table has around 320,000 distinct CDR3 sequences, roughly a quarter appearing once. Input material: naive CD8+ T cells from blood, with Jurkat cell RNA spiked in. These receptors were obtained from a human donor in good health. Some libraries in this study had Jurkat cell RNA spiked in. The CDR3 runs from the conserved cysteine through the conserved F or W. D genes are given only for firm matches. Clone size is given for some rows only: seen once, a few or many times, or a class if the clone is expanded.

>TRBD1|TRBV19|.|TRBJ2-7
CASSIQDRAHYEQYF
TGTGCCAGTAGTATACAGGACAGGGCCCACTACGAGCAGTACTTC
>.|TRBV6-5|few|TRBJ1-3
CASIPLGGVGNTIYF
TGTGCCAGCATCCCCCTGGGAGGGGTCGGAAACACCATATATTTT
>.|TRBV12-2|few|TRBJ1-2
CASRSSHGAQIGYTF
TGTGCAAGTCGCTCCTCTCATGGGGCGCAGATCGGCTACACCTTC
>TRBD2|TRBV5-6|.|TRBJ2-1
CASGLLAGGPGEQFF
TGTGCCAGCGGTCTCCTGGCGGGGGGGCCCGGTGAGCAGTTCTTC
>.|TRBV11-2|.|TRBJ2-1
CASSLSSPYNEQFF
TGTGCCAGCAGCTTAAGCAGCCCCTACAATGAGCAGTTCTTC
>.|TRBV7-9|many|TRBJ1-5
CATERWAEHNQPQHF
TGTGCCACCGAGCGTTGGGCAGAACACAATCAGCCCCAGCATTTT
>.|TRBV5-6|few|TRBJ2-7
CASSILGPNYEQYF
TGTGCCAGCAGCATCCTGGGACCCAACTACGAGCAGTACTTC
>TRBD1|TRBV29-1|many|TRBJ1-1
CSVDRATEAFF
TGCAGTGTGGACAGGGCGACTGAAGCTTTCTTT
>.|TRBV4-3|.|TRBJ2-1
CASSQALYAGRSGNEQFF
TGCGCCAGCAGCCAAGCCCTTTATGCAGGGAGGAGTGGCAATGAGCAGTTCTTC
>.|TRBV28|many|TRBJ2-3
CASSLWDSPTDTQYF
TGTGCCAGCAGTTTATGGGACAGCCCCACAGATACGCAGTATTTT
>.|TRBV4-1|.|TRBJ2-2
CASSQERMGTGELFF
TGCGCCAGCAGCCAAGAGCGGATGGGCACCGGGGAGCTGTTTTTT
>TRBD1|TRBV5-1|many|TRBJ1-1
CASSLAGQKNTEAFF
TGCGCCAGCAGCTTGGCGGGACAGAAGAACACTGAAGCTTTCTTT
>TRBD2|TRBV5-4|many|TRBJ2-2
CASSSTSVGGELFF
TGTGCCAGCAGCTCGACTAGCGTGGGCGGGGAGCTGTTTTTT
>.|TRBV3-1|few|TRBJ2-2
CASSPGPGNTGELFF
TGTGCCAGCAGCCCGGGACCCGGGAACACCGGGGAGCTGTTTTTT
>.|TRBV27|many|TRBJ2-7
CASTRGTSYEQYF
TGTGCCAGCACACGGGGGACTTCCTACGAGCAGTACTTC
>TRBD1|TRBV27|many|TRBJ2-7
CASSPPGQVVHEQYF
TGTGCCAGCAGTCCACCGGGACAGGTTGTCCACGAGCAGTACTTC
>TRBD1|TRBV12-3/TRBV12-4|.|TRBJ2-5
CASSLEGTGPLQETQYF
TGTGCCAGCAGTTTAGAAGGGACAGGGCCACTTCAAGAGACCCAGTACTTC
>.|TRBV30|few|TRBJ1-1
CAWNSRGLEAFF
TGTGCCTGGAACTCGCGGGGGCTTGAAGCTTTCTTT
>TRBD2|TRBV4-3|few|TRBJ2-1
CASSPLPPLVEGGDNEQFF
TGCGCCAGCAGCCCCTTGCCCCCCCTTGTTGAGGGAGGGGACAATGAGCAGTTCTTC